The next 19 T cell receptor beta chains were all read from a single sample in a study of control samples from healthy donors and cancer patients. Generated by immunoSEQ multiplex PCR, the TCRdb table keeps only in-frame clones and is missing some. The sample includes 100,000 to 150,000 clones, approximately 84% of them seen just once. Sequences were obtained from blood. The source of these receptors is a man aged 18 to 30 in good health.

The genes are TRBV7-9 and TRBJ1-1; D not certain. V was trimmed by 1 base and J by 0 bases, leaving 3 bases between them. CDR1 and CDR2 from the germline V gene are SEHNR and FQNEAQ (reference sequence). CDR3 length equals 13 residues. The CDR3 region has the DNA TGTGCCAGCAGCTTAGAGGTGAACACTGAAGCTTTCTTT. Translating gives CASSLEVNTEAFF.

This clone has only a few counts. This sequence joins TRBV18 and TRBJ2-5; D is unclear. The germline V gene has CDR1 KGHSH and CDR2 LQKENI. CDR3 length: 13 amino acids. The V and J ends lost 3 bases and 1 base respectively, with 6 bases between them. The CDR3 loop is CASSPGFQETQYF. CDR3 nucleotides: TGTGCCAGCTCACCCGGCTTCCAAGAGACCCAGTACTTC. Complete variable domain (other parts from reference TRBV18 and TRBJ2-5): NAGVMQNPRHLVRRRGQEARLRCSPMKGHSHVYWYRQLPEEGLKFMVYLQKENIIDESGMPKERFSAEFPKEGPSILRIQQVVRGDSAAYFCASSPGFQETQYFGPGTRLLVL.

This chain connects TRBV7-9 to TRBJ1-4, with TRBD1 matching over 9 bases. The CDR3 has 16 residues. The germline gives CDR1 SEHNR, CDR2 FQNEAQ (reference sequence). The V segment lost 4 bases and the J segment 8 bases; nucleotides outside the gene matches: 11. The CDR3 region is CASSSKQGAQLEKLFF. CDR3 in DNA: TGTGCCAGCAGCTCAAAACAGGGGGCGCAACTAGAAAAACTGTTTTTT.

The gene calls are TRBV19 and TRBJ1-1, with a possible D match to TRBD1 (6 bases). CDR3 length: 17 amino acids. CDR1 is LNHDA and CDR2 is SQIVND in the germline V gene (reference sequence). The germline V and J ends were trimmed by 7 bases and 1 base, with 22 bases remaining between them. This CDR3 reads CASIATRAGVRNTEAFF. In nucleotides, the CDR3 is TGTGCCAGTATCGCGACCCGGGCAGGGGTTAGGAACACTGAAGCTTTCTTT.

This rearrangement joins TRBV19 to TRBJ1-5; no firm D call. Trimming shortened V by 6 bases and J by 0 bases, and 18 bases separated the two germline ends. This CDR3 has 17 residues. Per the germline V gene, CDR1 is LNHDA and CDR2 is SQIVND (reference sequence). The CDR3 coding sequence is TGTGCCAGTAGCCGAAACCGCGGACGGAATAGCAATCAGCCCCAGCATTTT. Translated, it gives CASSRNRGRNSNQPQHF.

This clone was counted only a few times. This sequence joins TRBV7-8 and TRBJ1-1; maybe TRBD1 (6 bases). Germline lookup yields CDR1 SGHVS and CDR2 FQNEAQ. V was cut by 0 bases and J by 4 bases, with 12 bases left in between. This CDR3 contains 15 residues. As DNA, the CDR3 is TGTGCCAGCAGCTTAGCGGGGGCGGTTGGCACTGAAGCTTTCTTT. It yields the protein CASSLAGAVGTEAFF.

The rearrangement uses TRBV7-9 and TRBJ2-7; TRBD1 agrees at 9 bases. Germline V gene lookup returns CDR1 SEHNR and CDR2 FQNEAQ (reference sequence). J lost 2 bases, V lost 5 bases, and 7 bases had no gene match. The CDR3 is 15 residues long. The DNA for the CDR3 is TGTGCCAGCAGCGACGATCGGGACAGGGCCTACGAGCAGTACTTC. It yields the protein CASSDDRDRAYEQYF. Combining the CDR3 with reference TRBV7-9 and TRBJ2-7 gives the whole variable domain DTGVSQNPRHKITKRGQNVTFRCDPISEHNRLYWYRQTLGQGPEFLTYFQNEAQLEKSRLLSDRFSAERPKGSFSTLEIQRTEQGDSAMYLCASSDDRDRAYEQYFGPGTRLTVT.

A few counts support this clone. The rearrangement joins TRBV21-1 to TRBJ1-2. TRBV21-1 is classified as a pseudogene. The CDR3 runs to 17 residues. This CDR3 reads CASTPLYVEVYYSGYTF. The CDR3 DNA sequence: TGTGCCAGCACCCCCCTCTACGTAGAGGTGTACTACTCCGGCTACACCTTC.

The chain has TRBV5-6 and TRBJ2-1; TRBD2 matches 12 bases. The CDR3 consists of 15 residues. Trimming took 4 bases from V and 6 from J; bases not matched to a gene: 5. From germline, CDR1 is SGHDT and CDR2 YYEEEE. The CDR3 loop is CASSAGLAGINEQFF. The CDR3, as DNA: TGTGCCAGCAGCGCCGGACTAGCGGGGATCAATGAGCAGTTCTTC.

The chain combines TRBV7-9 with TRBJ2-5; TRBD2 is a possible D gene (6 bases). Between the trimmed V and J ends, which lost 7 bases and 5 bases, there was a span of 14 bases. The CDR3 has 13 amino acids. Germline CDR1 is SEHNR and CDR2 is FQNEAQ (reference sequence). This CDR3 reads CASTGGGIETQYF. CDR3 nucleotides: TGTGCCAGCACCGGAGGAGGGATTGAGACCCAGTACTTC.

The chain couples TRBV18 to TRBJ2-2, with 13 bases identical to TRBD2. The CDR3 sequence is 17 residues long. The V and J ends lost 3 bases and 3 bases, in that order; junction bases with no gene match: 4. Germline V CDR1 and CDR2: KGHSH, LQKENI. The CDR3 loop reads CASSPWTSGSHTGELFF. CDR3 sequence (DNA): TGTGCCAGCTCACCCTGGACTAGCGGGAGTCACACCGGGGAGCTGTTTTTT.

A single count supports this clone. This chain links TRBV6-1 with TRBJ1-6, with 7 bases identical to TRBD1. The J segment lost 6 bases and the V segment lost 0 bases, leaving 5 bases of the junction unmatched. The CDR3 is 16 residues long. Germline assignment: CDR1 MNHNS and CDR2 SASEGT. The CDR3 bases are TGTGCCAGCAGTGAAGCGGCAGGGGGACTTAATTCACCCCTCCACTTT. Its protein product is CASSEAAGGLNSPLHF.

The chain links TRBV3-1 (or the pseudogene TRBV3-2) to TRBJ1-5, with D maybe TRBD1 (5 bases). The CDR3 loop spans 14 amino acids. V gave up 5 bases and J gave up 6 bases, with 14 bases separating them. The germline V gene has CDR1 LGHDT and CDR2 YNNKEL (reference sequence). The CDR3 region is CASSYGDRSQPQHF. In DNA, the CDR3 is TGTGCCAGCAGCTATGGGGACCGCTCTCAGCCCCAGCATTTT.

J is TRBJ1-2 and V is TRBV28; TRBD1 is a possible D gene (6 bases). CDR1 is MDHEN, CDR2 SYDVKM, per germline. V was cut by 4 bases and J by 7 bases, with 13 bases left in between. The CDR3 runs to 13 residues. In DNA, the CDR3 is TGTGCCAGCAGTTCCTGGGGGCTAGGTGGCTACACCTTC. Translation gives CASSSWGLGGYTF.

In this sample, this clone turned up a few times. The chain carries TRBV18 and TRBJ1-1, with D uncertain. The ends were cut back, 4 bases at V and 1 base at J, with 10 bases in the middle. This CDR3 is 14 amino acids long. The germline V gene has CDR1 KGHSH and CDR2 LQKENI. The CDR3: CASSRRSENTEAFF. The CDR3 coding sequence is TGTGCCAGCTCACGGCGGAGCGAGAACACTGAAGCTTTCTTT.

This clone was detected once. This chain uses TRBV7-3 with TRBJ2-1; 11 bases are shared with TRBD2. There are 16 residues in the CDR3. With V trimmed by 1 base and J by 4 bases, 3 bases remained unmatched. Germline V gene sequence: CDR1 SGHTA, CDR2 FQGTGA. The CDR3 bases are TGTGCCAGCAGCTTAATGCTAGCGGGAGGATACAATGAGCAGTTCTTC. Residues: CASSLMLAGGYNEQFF.

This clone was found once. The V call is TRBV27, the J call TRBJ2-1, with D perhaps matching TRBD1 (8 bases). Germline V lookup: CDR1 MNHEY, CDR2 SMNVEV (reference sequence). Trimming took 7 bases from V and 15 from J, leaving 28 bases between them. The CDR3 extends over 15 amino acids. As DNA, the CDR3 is TGTGCCAGCACGTGGGGGGCCGGACAGGGAGGGTTGTGGTTCTTC. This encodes CASTWGAGQGGLWFF.

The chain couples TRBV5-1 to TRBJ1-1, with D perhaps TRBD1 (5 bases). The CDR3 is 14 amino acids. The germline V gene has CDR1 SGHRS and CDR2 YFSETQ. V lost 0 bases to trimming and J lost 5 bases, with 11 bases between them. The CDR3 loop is CASSLARERTEAFF. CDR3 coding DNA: TGCGCCAGCAGCTTGGCCAGGGAGCGGACTGAAGCTTTCTTT.

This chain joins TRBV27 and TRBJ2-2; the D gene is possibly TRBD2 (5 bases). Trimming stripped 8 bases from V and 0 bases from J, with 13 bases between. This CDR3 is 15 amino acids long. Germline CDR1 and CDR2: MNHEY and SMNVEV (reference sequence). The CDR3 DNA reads TGTGCCAGCCGGGAACGGAACACGAACACCGGGGAGCTGTTTTTT. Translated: CASRERNTNTGELFF.